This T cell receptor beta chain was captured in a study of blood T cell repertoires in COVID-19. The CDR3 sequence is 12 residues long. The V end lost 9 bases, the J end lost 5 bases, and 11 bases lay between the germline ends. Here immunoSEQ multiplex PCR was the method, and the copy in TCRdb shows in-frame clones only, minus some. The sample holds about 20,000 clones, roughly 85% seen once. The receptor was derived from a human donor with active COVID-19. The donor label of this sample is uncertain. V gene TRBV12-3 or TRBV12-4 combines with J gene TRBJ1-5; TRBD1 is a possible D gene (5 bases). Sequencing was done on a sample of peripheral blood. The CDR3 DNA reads TGTGCCAGTCGATTAGGGGATCAGCCCCAGCATTTT. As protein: CASRLGDQPQHF.